What follows are 28 T cell receptor beta chains derived from one specimen sequenced in a study of T cell responses to AZD1222 COVID-19 vaccine (TCRdb year 2021). The library was generated by the immunoSEQ multiplex PCR assay. The clones in this table, taken by TCRdb from immuneACCESS, are in-frame only. Not every clone is retained; where verified, under half of the shortfall comes from an unresolved V gene, and the cause of the rest is unknown. This sample comprises around 97,000 clones, roughly 89% of them detected only once. The ten top clones hold 45% of the sample. The time point label corresponds to: baseline before first vaccination. This material consisted of peripheral blood, taken on day 0 of AZD1222 vaccination. The source of these receptors is an adult in good health.

The chain has TRBV28 and TRBJ1-1; D is perhaps TRBD1 (6 bases). The germline gives CDR1 MDHEN, CDR2 SYDVKM. The CDR3 sequence is 15 residues long. Trimming pared 8 bases from V and 5 bases from J, leaving 21 bases between. Here the CDR3 DNA reads TGTGCCAGCGTCACCGGGGGCGGTGGGAGAACTGAAGCTTTCTTT. Protein product: CASVTGGGGRTEAFF.

This chain uses TRBV3-1 (or the pseudogene TRBV3-2) with TRBJ2-7; D uncertain. CDR3 length: 14 residues. The germline V gene has CDR1 LGHDT and CDR2 YNNKEL (reference sequence). V was trimmed by 4 bases and J by 0 bases, leaving 10 bases between them. The CDR3 loop reads CASSRDISSYEQYF. The CDR3 DNA is TGTGCCAGCAGCCGAGACATCTCCTCCTACGAGCAGTACTTC.

This rearrangement joins TRBV5-1 to TRBJ2-5; TRBD1 agrees at 8 bases. Germline-derived CDR1 and CDR2 are SGHRS and YFSETQ. The CDR3 length is 15 residues. The V and J ends lost 2 bases and 2 bases, in that order; junction bases with no gene match: 5. This CDR3 is CASSFSTGGQETQYF. In DNA form, the CDR3 reads TGCGCCAGCAGCTTTAGCACAGGGGGACAAGAGACCCAGTACTTC.

The CDR3 spells CASSLVARGTEAFF. The DNA of the CDR3 is TGTGCCAGCAGCTTGGTGGCCCGGGGCACTGAAGCTTTCTTT. The rearrangement links TRBV7-9 to TRBJ1-1; D is unclear. Germline assignment: CDR1 SEHNR and CDR2 FQNEAQ (reference sequence). The CDR3 length is 14 residues. The V end was cut by 3 bases, the J end by 4 bases, with 12 bases between.

This clone occurred a few times. The chain couples TRBV5-6 to TRBJ2-7; 7 bases agree with TRBD1. V shed 0 bases, J shed 3 bases, and the junction held 3 bases outside the gene matches. This CDR3 comprises 14 residues. CDR1 is SGHDT, CDR2 YYEEEE, per germline. Here the CDR3 reads CASSLGQGNYEQYF. The CDR3 coding sequence is TGTGCCAGCAGCTTGGGACAGGGAAACTACGAGCAGTACTTC.

Only one count was recorded for this clone. V and J are TRBV24-1 and TRBJ2-3, with D perhaps assigned TRBD1 or TRBD2 (6 bases each). V was clipped by 6 bases and J by 1 base, with 13 bases between them. Germline V gene sequence: CDR1 KGHDR, CDR2 SFDVKD. This CDR3 spans 15 amino acids. The DNA for the CDR3 is TGTGCCACCAGTTCTACGGGGGCGCGCACAGATACGCAGTATTTT. This sequence encodes CATSSTGARTDTQYF.

The rearrangement links TRBV7-9 to TRBJ2-5; unclear D gene. This CDR3 comprises 14 residues. Germline CDR1 and CDR2: SEHNR and FQNEAQ (reference sequence). The germline V and J ends were trimmed by 3 bases and 4 bases, with 12 bases remaining between them. CDR3 protein: CASSFNRGRETQYF. In nucleotides, the CDR3 is TGTGCCAGCAGCTTTAATCGCGGCAGAGAGACCCAGTACTTC.

The rearrangement joins TRBV27 to TRBJ2-4; D uncertain. The V end lost 0 bases, the J end lost 7 bases, and 7 bases lay between the germline ends. The germline gives CDR1 MNHEY, CDR2 SMNVEV (reference sequence). This CDR3 has 13 residues. The DNA for the CDR3 is TGTGCCAGCAGTTTATCGGTGAGGAACATTCAGTACTTC. Its translation: CASSLSVRNIQYF.

The V call is TRBV3-1 (or the pseudogene TRBV3-2), the J call TRBJ2-7; 9 nucleotides match TRBD1. In germline, CDR1 is LGHDT, CDR2 YNNKEL (reference sequence). There are 16 residues in the CDR3. V lost 0 bases, J lost 3 bases, and 6 bases stayed unmatched. CDR3 sequence reads: CASSQDPGQGGYEQYF. The CDR3 nucleotides read TGTGCCAGCAGCCAAGATCCGGGACAGGGAGGCTACGAGCAGTACTTC.

The chain couples TRBV28 to TRBJ2-3, with TRBD1 matching over 8 bases. Germline CDR1 MDHEN, CDR2 SYDVKM. After removal of 3 bases from V and 4 bases from J, the junction contained 6 bases not matched to a gene. This CDR3 comprises 15 residues. The CDR3 spells CASSFADRAADTQYF. DNA of the CDR3: TGTGCCAGCAGTTTTGCGGACAGGGCGGCAGATACGCAGTATTTT.

This clone was recorded once. The chain couples TRBV9 to TRBJ2-1; 10 nucleotides line up with TRBD2. V gave up 0 bases and J gave up 5 bases; unmatched junction bases: 8. This CDR3 spans 17 amino acids. The germline gives CDR1 SGDLS, CDR2 YYNGEE. The DNA for the CDR3 is TGTGCCAGCAGCGTAGGAGTGGTAGGACTAGCGGACAATGAGCAGTTCTTC. Protein: CASSVGVVGLADNEQFF.

The CDR3 region has the DNA TGTGCCAGCAGTAAGGGCGATCAGCCCCAGCATTTT. Protein product: CASSKGDQPQHF. The gene calls are TRBV7-9 and TRBJ1-5, with D unclear. Germline CDR1 is SEHNR and CDR2 is FQNEAQ (reference sequence). The ends were cut back, 6 bases at V and 5 bases at J, with 8 bases in the middle. This CDR3 has 12 residues.

The chain employs TRBV19 and TRBJ2-7; D is unresolved. This CDR3 contains 14 residues. Germline CDR1 and CDR2: LNHDA and SQIVND (reference sequence). The ends were cut back, 5 bases at V and 0 bases at J, with 11 bases in the middle. The chain's CDR3 is CASSGRTSSYEQYF. The CDR3 region has the DNA TGTGCCAGTAGTGGACGGACGAGCTCCTACGAGCAGTACTTC. Full variable domain (missing parts from reference TRBV19 and TRBJ2-7): DGGITQSPKYLFRKEGQNVTLSCEQNLNHDAMYWYRQDPGQGLRLIYYSQIVNDFQKGDIAEGYSVSREKKESFPLTVTSAQKNPTAFYLCASSGRTSSYEQYFGPGTRLTVT.

The rearrangement uses TRBV28 and TRBJ1-3, with a weak D call TRBD1 (6 bases). The length of the CDR3 is 16 residues. Germline V gene data show CDR1 as MDHEN and CDR2 as SYDVKM. V gave up 7 bases and J gave up 0 bases, with 16 bases separating them. This CDR3 reads CASIPFDRSSGNTIYF. CDR3 DNA sequence: TGTGCCAGCATTCCTTTTGACAGGAGCTCTGGAAACACCATATATTTT.

This chain uses TRBV29-1 with TRBJ1-1; D not resolved. V shed 5 bases and J shed 0 bases, with 13 bases lying between them. The CDR3 runs 14 residues. Germline V CDR1 and CDR2: SQVTM, ANQGSEA. CDR3 DNA sequence: TGCAGCGTTAGTCAAACGAGCATGAACACTGAAGCTTTCTTT. Protein sequence: CSVSQTSMNTEAFF.

The CDR3 DNA reads TGTGCCAGCAGCGGTGGGACAGGGGAAGCTTTCTTT. It specifies CASSGGTGEAFF. The rearrangement joins TRBV28 to TRBJ1-1, with 9 positions matching TRBD1. CDR1 and CDR2 from the germline V gene are MDHEN and SYDVKM. This CDR3 is 12 amino acids long. Trimming cost V 6 bases and J 8 bases; bases outside gene matches: 4.

The chain recombines TRBV9 with TRBJ2-3, with 11 bases matching TRBD2. The V gene's germline CDR1 is SGDLS and CDR2 YYNGEE. This CDR3 comprises 20 residues. V trimming: 0 bases; J trimming: 3 bases; junction bases outside the gene matches: 15. CDR3 sequence reads: CASSVAGLAGGGARTDTQYF. The CDR3 nucleotides are TGTGCCAGCAGCGTAGCTGGCCTAGCGGGAGGAGGGGCAAGGACAGATACGCAGTATTTT.

The chain links TRBV30 to TRBJ2-3; D is unresolved. CDR1 GTSNPN and CDR2 SVGIG come from the germline V gene (reference sequence). The CDR3 is made up of 15 amino acids. V lost 2 bases, J lost 2 bases, and 14 bases lay in between. CDR3 loop: CAWSRSPTTTDTQYF. In DNA form, the CDR3 reads TGTGCCTGGAGTAGATCTCCTACCACCACAGATACGCAGTATTTT.

The rearrangement uses TRBV5-1 and TRBJ1-2, with 8 bases identical to TRBD1. The V gene end was trimmed by 2 bases and the J gene end by 4 bases; junction bases not matched to a gene: 1. CDR1 SGHRS and CDR2 YFSETQ come from the germline V gene. The CDR3 spans 13 residues. CDR3 sequence: CASSLGTGYGYTF. In DNA, the CDR3 is TGCGCCAGCAGCTTAGGGACAGGCTATGGCTACACCTTC.

V usage is TRBV6-5 and J usage is TRBJ1-5, with D possibly matching TRBD1 (5 bases). The V end was cut by 6 bases, the J end by 0 bases, with 9 bases between. Germline CDR1 reads MNHEY; CDR2 reads SVGAGI. CDR3 length equals 14 residues. CDR3 in amino acids: CASRGRASNQPQHF. CDR3 bases: TGTGCCAGCAGGGGGCGAGCTAGCAATCAGCCCCAGCATTTT.

Only one count was recorded for this clone. This chain uses TRBV25-1 with TRBJ1-2; D possibly corresponds to TRBD1 (6 bases). Germline values: CDR1 MGHDK, CDR2 SYGVNS. The CDR3 has 11 amino acids. Trimming left V 10 bases short and J 8 bases short, with 14 bases between. The CDR3 DNA follows: TGTGCCACTACACAGGGAAACGGCTACACCTTC. It translates to CATTQGNGYTF.

The chain couples TRBV7-7 to TRBJ2-1; no clear D gene. The length of the CDR3 is 13 residues. CDR1 is SSHAT, CDR2 FNYEAQ, per germline (reference sequence). Trimming shortened V by 1 base and J by 4 bases, and 5 bases separated the two germline ends. CDR3 DNA: TGTGCCAGCAGCTTAGGCCCATACAATGAGCAGTTCTTC. It specifies CASSLGPYNEQFF.

The chain joins TRBV19 to TRBJ2-7; D unclear. Germline V gene lookup returns CDR1 LNHDA and CDR2 SQIVND (reference sequence). The CDR3 runs 14 residues. Trimming took 5 bases from V and 1 from J, leaving 12 bases between them. CDR3 amino acids: CASSQRSQSYEQYF. Written as DNA, the CDR3 is TGTGCCAGTAGTCAACGGTCTCAATCCTACGAGCAGTACTTC.

This clone has only one observation. V gene TRBV6-1 combines with J gene TRBJ1-2; no reliable D call. The CDR3 has 12 amino acids. Trimming shortened V by 3 bases and J by 11 bases, and 13 bases separated the two germline ends. Germline V gene lookup returns CDR1 MNHNS and CDR2 SASEGT. DNA of the CDR3: TGTGCCAGCAGTGAGATTGGGGATTTATACACCTTC. It specifies CASSEIGDLYTF.

The J gene is TRBJ2-1, the V gene TRBV5-1, with D tentatively TRBD2 (6 bases). Trimming left V 4 bases short and J 5 bases short, with 16 bases between. Looked up from germline, CDR1 is SGHRS and CDR2 is YFSETQ. The CDR3 runs 15 residues. The DNA of the CDR3 is TGCGCCAGCAGCCCCTTACGGGGGATAGACAATGAGCAGTTCTTC. Protein sequence: CASSPLRGIDNEQFF.

About this clone itself: The junction does not match germline at one end; this may be a read error. The chain carries TRBV29-1 and TRBJ2-3; 10 bases align to TRBD2. Germline V lookup: CDR1 SQVTM, CDR2 ANQGSEA. This CDR3 contains 11 residues. CDR3 DNA sequence: TGCAGCGTTGATACAGCGGGAGGGCCCCCTTTT. It is translated as CSVDTAGGPPF.

The rearrangement links TRBV6-4 to TRBJ1-6; D uncertain. CDR1 and CDR2 from the germline V gene are MRHNA and SNTAGT. The CDR3 is made up of 16 amino acids. Deletions cut 6 bases from V and 0 bases from J, with 12 bases between. CDR3 bases: TGTGCCAGCAGGCCCCCGGTGAGCTCCTATAATTCACCCCTCCACTTT. Protein sequence: CASRPPVSSYNSPLHF.

The V and J genes are TRBV5-6 and TRBJ2-1; D is perhaps TRBD2 (5 bases). V gave up 2 bases and J gave up 7 bases, with 16 bases separating them. The germline gives CDR1 SGHDT, CDR2 YYEEEE. This CDR3 spans 15 amino acids. CDR3 coding DNA: TGTGCCAGCAGCTTAGGTGGGAGCCGTAAGAATGAGCAGTTCTTC. Amino acids: CASSLGGSRKNEQFF.